Listed here is a single TCR beta chain. Then a second PCR, running about 6 to 12 cycles, was carried out with a sample-barcoded 5' primer and a J-beta primer mix. Each cDNA molecule was tagged by a template-switch adaptor with 12 random nucleotides. TCRdb used MiXCR to reprocess the 5' RACE reads, holding one entry per CDR3 protein. The sample consists of about 1.7 million distinct CDR3 sequences, 28% of them appearing once. The sample originates from a study of blood T cells in healthy people across ages. The amount of total RNA extracted per sample was at least 5.5 micrograms. This clonotype was sampled from a woman between 25 and 40 years old in good health. Sequencing input: blood.

The CDR3 nucleotides are TGTGCCAGCAGCGAGGAGGGACTAGCGGGGGGGGAGCAGTTCTTC. It specifies CASSEEGLAGGEQFF. The chain recombines TRBV6-1 with TRBJ2-1, with 16 bases matching TRBD2. The V segment lost 6 bases and the J segment 10 bases; nucleotides outside the gene matches: 6. The CDR3 is 15 amino acids. Per germline, CDR1 MNHNS and CDR2 SASEGT.